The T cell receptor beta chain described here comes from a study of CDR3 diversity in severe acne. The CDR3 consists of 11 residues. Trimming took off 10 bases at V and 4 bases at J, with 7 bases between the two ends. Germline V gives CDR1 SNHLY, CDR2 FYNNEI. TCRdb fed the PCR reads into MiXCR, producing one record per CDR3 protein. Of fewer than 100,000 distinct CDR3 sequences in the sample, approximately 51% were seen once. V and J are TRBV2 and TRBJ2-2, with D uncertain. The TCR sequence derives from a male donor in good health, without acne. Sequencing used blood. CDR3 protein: CATIGTGELFF. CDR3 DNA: TGTGCCACTATAGGCACCGGGGAGCTGTTTTTT.